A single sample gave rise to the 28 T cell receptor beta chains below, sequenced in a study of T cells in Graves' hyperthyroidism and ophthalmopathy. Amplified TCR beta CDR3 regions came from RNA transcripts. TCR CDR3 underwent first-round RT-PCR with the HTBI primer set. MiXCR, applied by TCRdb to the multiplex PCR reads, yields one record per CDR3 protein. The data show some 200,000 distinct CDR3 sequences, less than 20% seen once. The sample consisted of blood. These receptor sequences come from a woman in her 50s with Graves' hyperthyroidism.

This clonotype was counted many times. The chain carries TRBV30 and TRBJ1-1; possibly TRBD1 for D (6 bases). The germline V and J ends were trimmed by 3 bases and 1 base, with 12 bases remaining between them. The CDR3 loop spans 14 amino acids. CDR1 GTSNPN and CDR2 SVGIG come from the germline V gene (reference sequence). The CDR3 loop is CAWRFTGPNTEAFF. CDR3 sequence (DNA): TGTGCCTGGAGATTTACAGGGCCGAACACTGAAGCTTTCTTT.

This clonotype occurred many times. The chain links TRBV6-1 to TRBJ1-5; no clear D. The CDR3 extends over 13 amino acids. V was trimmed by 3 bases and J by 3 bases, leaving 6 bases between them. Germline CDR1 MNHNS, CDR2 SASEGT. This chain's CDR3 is CASSEIPNQPQHF. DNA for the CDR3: TGTGCCAGCAGTGAGATTCCCAATCAGCCCCAGCATTTT.

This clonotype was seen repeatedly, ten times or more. CDR3 nucleotide sequence: TGCGCCAGCAGTCTTCAGCTGAGAGAGACCCAGTACTTC. It yields the protein CASSLQLRETQYF. V is TRBV10-2 and J is TRBJ2-5, with D unclear. V lost 5 bases and J 4 bases, leaving 11 bases between the germline ends. The CDR3 has 13 amino acids. Germline values: CDR1 WSHSY, CDR2 SAAADI.

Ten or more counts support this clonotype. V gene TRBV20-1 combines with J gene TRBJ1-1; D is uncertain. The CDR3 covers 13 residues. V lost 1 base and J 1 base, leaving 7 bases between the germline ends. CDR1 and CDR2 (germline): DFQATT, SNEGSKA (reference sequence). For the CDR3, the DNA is TGCAGTGCTAGAGGGGCGGGGAACACTGAAGCTTTCTTT. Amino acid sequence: CSARGAGNTEAFF.

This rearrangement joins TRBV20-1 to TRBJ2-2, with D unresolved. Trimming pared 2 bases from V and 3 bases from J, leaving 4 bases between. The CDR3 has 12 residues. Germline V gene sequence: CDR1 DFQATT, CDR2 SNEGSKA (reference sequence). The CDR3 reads CSARIYTGELFF. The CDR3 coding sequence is TGCAGTGCTAGAATATACACCGGGGAGCTGTTTTTT.

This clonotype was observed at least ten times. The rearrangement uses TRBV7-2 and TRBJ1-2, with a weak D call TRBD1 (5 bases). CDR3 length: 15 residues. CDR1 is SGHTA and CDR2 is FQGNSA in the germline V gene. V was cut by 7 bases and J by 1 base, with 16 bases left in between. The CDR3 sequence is CASTPPGRRNYGYTF. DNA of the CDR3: TGTGCCAGCACCCCGCCGGGACGACGTAACTATGGCTACACCTTC.

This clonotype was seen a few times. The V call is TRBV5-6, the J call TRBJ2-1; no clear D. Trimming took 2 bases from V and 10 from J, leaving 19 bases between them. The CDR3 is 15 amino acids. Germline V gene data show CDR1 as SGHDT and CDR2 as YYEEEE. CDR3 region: CASSFENLLGTEQFF. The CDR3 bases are TGTGCCAGCAGCTTCGAAAATCTTTTGGGCACAGAGCAGTTCTTC.

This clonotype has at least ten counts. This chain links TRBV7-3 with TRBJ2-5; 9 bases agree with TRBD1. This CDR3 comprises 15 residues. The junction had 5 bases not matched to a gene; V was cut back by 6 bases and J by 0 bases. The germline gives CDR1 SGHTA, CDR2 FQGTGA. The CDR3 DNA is TGTGCCAGCAGTAGAGGACAGGGGTACCAAGAGACCCAGTACTTC. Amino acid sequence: CASSRGQGYQETQYF.

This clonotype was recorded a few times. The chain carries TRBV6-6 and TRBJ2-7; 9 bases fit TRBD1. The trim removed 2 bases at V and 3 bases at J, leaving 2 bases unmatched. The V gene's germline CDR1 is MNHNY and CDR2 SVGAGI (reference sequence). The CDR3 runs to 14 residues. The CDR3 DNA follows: TGTGCCAGCAGTTACAGGGACAGGGTCTACGAGCAGTACTTC. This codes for CASSYRDRVYEQYF.

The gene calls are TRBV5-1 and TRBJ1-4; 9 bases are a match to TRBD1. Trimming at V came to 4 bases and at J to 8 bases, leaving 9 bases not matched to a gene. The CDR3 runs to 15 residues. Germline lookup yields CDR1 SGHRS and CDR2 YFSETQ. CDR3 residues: CASSRGDRVEEKLFF. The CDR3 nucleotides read TGCGCCAGCAGCCGGGGGGACAGGGTGGAGGAAAAACTGTTTTTT.

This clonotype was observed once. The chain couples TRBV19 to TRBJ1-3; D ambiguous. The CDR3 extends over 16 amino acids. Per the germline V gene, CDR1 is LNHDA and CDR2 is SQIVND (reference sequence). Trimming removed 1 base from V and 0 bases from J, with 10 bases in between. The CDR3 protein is CASSIGTGISGNTIYF. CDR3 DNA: TGTGCCAGTAGTATAGGAACGGGCATCTCTGGAAACACCATATATTTT.

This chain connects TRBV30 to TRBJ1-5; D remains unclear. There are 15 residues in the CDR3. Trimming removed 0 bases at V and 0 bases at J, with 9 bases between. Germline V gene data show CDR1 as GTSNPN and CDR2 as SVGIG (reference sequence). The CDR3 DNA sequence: TGTGCCTGGAGTGTATCGGCCGGTAGCAATCAGCCCCAGCATTTT. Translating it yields CAWSVSAGSNQPQHF.

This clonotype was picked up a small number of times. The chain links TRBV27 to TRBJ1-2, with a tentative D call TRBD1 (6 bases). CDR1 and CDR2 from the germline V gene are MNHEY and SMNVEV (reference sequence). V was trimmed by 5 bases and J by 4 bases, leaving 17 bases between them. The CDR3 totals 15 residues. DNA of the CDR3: TGTGCCAGCAGTCAAAGGTCGCAGGGGATCTATGGCTACACCTTC. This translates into CASSQRSQGIYGYTF.

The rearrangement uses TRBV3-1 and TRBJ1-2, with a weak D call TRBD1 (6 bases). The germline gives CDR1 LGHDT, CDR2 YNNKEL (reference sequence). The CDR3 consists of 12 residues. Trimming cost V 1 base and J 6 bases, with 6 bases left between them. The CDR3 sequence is CASSQGDNGYTF. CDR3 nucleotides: TGTGCCAGCAGCCAAGGGGACAATGGCTACACCTTC.

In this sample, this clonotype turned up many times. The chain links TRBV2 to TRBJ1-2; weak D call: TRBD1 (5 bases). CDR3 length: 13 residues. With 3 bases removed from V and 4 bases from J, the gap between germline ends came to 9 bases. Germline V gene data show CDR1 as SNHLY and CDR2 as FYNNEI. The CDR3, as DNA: TGTGCCAGCAGTGAGGGACTTCCCTATGGCTACACCTTC. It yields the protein CASSEGLPYGYTF.

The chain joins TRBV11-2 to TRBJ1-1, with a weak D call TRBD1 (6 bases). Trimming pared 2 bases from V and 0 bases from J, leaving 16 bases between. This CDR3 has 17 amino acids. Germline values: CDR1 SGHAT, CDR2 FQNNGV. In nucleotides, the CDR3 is TGTGCCAGCAGCTTATATCCCAGGGGACCTTTGAACACTGAAGCTTTCTTT. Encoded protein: CASSLYPRGPLNTEAFF.

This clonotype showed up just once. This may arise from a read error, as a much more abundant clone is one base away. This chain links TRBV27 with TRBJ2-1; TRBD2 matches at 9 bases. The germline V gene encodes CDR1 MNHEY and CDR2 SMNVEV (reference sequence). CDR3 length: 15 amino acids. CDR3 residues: CASTREASGINGQFF. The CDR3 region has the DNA TGTGCCAGCACCCGAGAGGCTAGCGGGATCAATGGGCAGTTCTTC.

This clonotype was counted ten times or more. CDR3 DNA: TGTGCCAGCCAACCCGAGGTGGGGGATACACCTTCGGGTATGTGGGGATATGGCTACACCTTC. It codes for CASQPEVGDTPSGMWGYGYTF. V gene TRBV2 combines with J gene TRBJ1-2; D is perhaps TRBD1 (5 bases). CDR1 and CDR2 (germline): SNHLY, FYNNEI. The V end was cut by 8 bases, the J end by 5 bases, with 39 bases between. This CDR3 is 21 amino acids long.

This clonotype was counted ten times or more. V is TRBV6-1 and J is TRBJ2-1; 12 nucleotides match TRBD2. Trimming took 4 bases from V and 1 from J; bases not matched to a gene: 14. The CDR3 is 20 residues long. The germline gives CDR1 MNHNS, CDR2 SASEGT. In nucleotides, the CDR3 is TGTGCCAGCAGTGCGCCTTTGAAAGGACTAGCGGGAACGTCCTACAATGAGCAGTTCTTC. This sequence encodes CASSAPLKGLAGTSYNEQFF.

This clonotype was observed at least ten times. For the CDR3, the DNA is TGTGCCAGCAGACAGGGGGGGGCGGTTGGGGCCAACGTCCTGACTTTC. Translating gives CASRQGGAVGANVLTF. The gene calls are TRBV28 and TRBJ2-6; perhaps TRBD1 as D (8 bases). The CDR3 totals 16 residues. CDR1 is MDHEN and CDR2 is SYDVKM in the germline V gene. The V end lost 6 bases, the J end lost 3 bases, and 15 bases lay between the germline ends.

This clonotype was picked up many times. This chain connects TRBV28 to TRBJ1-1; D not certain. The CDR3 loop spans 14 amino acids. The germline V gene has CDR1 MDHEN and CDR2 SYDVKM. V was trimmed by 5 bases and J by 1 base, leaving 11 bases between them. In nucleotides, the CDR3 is TGTGCCAGCAGTCTAGACGCAGAGAACACTGAAGCTTTCTTT. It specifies CASSLDAENTEAFF.

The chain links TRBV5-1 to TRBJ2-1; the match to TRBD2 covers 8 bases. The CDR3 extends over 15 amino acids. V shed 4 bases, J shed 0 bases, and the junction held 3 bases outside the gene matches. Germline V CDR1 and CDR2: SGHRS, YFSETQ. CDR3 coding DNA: TGCGCCAGCAGCGCGAGCGGGAGCTCCTACAATGAGCAGTTCTTC. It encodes CASSASGSSYNEQFF.

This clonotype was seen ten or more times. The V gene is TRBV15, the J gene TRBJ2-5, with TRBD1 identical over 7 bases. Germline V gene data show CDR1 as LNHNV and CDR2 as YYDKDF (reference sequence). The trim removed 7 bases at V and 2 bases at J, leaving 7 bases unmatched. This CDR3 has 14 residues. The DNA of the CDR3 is TGTGCCACCAACTTGCAGGGGGAACAAGAGACCCAGTACTTC. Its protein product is CATNLQGEQETQYF.

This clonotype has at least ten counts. The CDR3 here is CASRAGQGALGQYF. CDR3 bases: TGTGCCAGCAGGGCCGGACAGGGGGCCCTGGGGCAGTACTTC. The chain has TRBV2 and TRBJ2-7; TRBD1 matches 11 bases. Germline-derived CDR1 and CDR2 are SNHLY and FYNNEI. J was trimmed by 9 bases and V by 6 bases; bases with no gene match: 10. The CDR3 runs to 14 residues.

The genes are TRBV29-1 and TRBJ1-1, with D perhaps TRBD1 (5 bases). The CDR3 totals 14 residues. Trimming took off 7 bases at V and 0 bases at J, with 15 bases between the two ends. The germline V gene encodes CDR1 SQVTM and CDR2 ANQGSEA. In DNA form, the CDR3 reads TGCAGCGGTACCGACAGTTTCATGAACACTGAAGCTTTCTTT. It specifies CSGTDSFMNTEAFF.

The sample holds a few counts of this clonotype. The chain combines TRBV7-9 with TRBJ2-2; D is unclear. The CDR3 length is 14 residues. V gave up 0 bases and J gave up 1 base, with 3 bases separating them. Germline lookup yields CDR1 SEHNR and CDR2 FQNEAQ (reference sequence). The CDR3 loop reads CASSLAWNTGELFF. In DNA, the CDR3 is TGTGCCAGCAGCTTAGCGTGGAACACCGGGGAGCTGTTTTTT.

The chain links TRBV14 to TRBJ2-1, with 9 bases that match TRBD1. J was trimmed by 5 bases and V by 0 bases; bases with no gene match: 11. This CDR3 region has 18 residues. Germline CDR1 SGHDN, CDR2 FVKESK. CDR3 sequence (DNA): TGTGCCAGCAGCCAAGAGGGGTTCGGGACAGGGAAAGACAATGAGCAGTTCTTC. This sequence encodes CASSQEGFGTGKDNEQFF.

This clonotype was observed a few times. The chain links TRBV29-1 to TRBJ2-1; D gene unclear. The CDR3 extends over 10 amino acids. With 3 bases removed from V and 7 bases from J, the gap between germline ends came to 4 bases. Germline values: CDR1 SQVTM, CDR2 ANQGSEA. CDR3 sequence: CSVDQNEQFF. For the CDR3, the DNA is TGCAGCGTTGATCAGAATGAGCAGTTCTTC.